These 22 T cell receptor beta chains were all obtained from the same sample, sequenced in a study of blood T cells in healthy people across ages. With a J-beta primer mix and a sample-barcoded 5' primer, a second PCR ran 7 to 11 cycles. TCRdb fed the 5' RACE reads into MiXCR, producing one record per CDR3 protein. The sample includes 1.2 million to 1.5 million distinct CDR3 sequences, about 43% of them seen just once. The specimen sequenced was blood. Receptors originate from a woman aged 18-29 years in good health.

A word on this clonotype: At one of its ends the junction is not consistent with the germline gene, which may arise from a read error. This rearrangement joins TRBV9 to TRBJ1-6; 9 bases line up with TRBD1. Germline CDR1 and CDR2: SGDLS and YYNGEE. This CDR3 region has 16 residues. CDR3 in DNA: TGTGCCAGCAGCGATTACGAACAGGGGGCCGCCTCACCCCCCCACTTT. Translation gives CASSDYEQGAASPPHF.

This clonotype has a count of ten or more. V and J are TRBV12-3 or TRBV12-4 and TRBJ2-7, with D possibly matching TRBD2 (6 bases). V lost 1 base and J lost 5, with 12 bases in between. The CDR3 runs 14 residues. The CDR3 DNA reads TGTGCCAGCAGTTTAGGAACTAGCTGGGACGAGCAGTACTTC. Protein: CASSLGTSWDEQYF.

The rearrangement links TRBV30 to TRBJ2-7; D might be TRBD2 (5 bases). The CDR3 extends over 13 amino acids. Trimming stripped 0 bases from V and 10 bases from J, with 16 bases between. Looked up from germline, CDR1 is GTSNPN and CDR2 is SVGIG (reference sequence). In nucleotides, the CDR3 is TGTGCCTGGAGTGTAACGCTGTCGGGGTCCCAGTACTTC. It translates to CAWSVTLSGSQYF.

The chain couples TRBV20-1 to TRBJ2-1, with a possible D match to TRBD2 (6 bases). TRBJ2-7 explains the end of the DNA better; the J call may be wrong. Germline assignment: CDR1 DFQATT and CDR2 SNEGSKA (reference sequence). The CDR3 has 13 amino acids. This CDR3 is CSASRSSVNEQYF. The CDR3 bases are TGCAGTGCTTCTCGGTCTAGCGTTAATGAGCAGTACTTC.

In this sample, this clonotype turned up a few times. J is TRBJ2-3 and V is TRBV12-3 or TRBV12-4, with TRBD2 identical over 8 bases. Trimming took 1 base from V and 11 from J; bases not matched to a gene: 5. The CDR3 totals 13 residues. This CDR3 is CASSLGPAGGQYF. CDR3 coding DNA: TGTGCCAGCAGTTTAGGCCCGGCGGGGGGGCAGTATTTT.

This clonotype was observed a few times. This rearrangement joins TRBV6-2 or TRBV6-3 to TRBJ2-4; possible D gene TRBD2, 5 bases. Judging by the DNA end, TRBJ2-5 fits better; the J call may be wrong. The germline V gene encodes CDR1 MNHEY and CDR2 SVGEGT. The CDR3 is made up of 13 amino acids. CDR3 amino acids: CASSYASQETQYF. CDR3 in DNA: TGTGCCAGCAGTTACGCTAGCCAGGAGACCCAGTACTTC.

This clonotype has more than one count but fewer than ten. The chain joins TRBV2 to TRBJ2-5; 10 bases line up with TRBD1. The CDR3 extends over 17 amino acids. Germline assignment: CDR1 SNHLY and CDR2 FYNNEI. The trim removed 1 base at V and 5 bases at J, leaving 10 bases unmatched. Written as DNA, the CDR3 is TGTGCCAGCAGTGAAGAGTGGGGACAGGGGATTCGTGAGACCCAGTACTTC. Protein: CASSEEWGQGIRETQYF.

V usage is TRBV20-1 and J usage is TRBJ1-5; TRBD1 matches 9 bases. The CDR3 length is 13 residues. V trimming: 3 bases; J trimming: 6 bases; junction bases outside the gene matches: 3. CDR1 DFQATT and CDR2 SNEGSKA come from the germline V gene (reference sequence). In DNA, the CDR3 is TGCAGTGCTAGCGCGACAGGGGGTCAGCCCCAGCATTTT. Translation gives CSASATGGQPQHF.

J is TRBJ1-2 and V is TRBV3-1, with TRBD1 as a possible D gene (5 bases). CDR3 length: 16 amino acids. Trimming took 1 base from V and 3 from J, leaving 15 bases between them. Looked up from germline, CDR1 is LGHDT and CDR2 is YNNKEL (reference sequence). In DNA form, the CDR3 reads TGTGCCAGCAGCCAAGTCGGGGGAGGGTCCGACTATGGCTACACCTTC. Protein product: CASSQVGGGSDYGYTF.

The table lists this clonotype with a count of one. The chain has TRBV11-2 and TRBJ2-1; D is possibly TRBD1 (6 bases). Trimming pared 0 bases from V and 0 bases from J, leaving 18 bases between. Germline V gene data show CDR1 as SGHAT and CDR2 as FQNNGV. The CDR3 contains 19 residues. The CDR3 reads CASSLDKVAGVSSYNEQFF. CDR3 bases: TGTGCCAGCAGCTTAGATAAGGTCGCAGGGGTTAGCTCCTACAATGAGCAGTTCTTC.

The J gene is TRBJ2-7, the V gene TRBV11-2; D is undetermined. Germline loops: CDR1 SGHAT, CDR2 FQNNGV. The CDR3 extends over 16 amino acids. Trimming pared 0 bases from V and 0 bases from J, leaving 12 bases between. The CDR3 region has the DNA TGTGCCAGCAGCTTAGAAGGAACGATAAGCTCCTACGAGCAGTACTTC. This encodes CASSLEGTISSYEQYF.

The chain recombines TRBV5-1 with TRBJ2-1; no clear D gene. The CDR3 sequence is 16 residues long. The germline V gene encodes CDR1 SGHRS and CDR2 YFSETQ. V lost 4 bases and J 6 bases, leaving 20 bases between the germline ends. The CDR3 sequence is CASSPPRTGSRNEQFF. CDR3 bases: TGCGCCAGCAGCCCGCCCCGAACGGGCTCTCGCAATGAGCAGTTCTTC.

A remark on this clonotype: A read error is likely here: a far larger clone is one base away. The V call is TRBV5-1, the J call TRBJ2-3; D is possibly TRBD2 (5 bases). This CDR3 spans 14 amino acids. Trimming left V 0 bases short and J 5 bases short, with 10 bases between. CDR1 and CDR2 (germline): SGHRS, YFSETQ. In DNA form, the CDR3 reads TGCGCCAGCAGCTTGGGGGGAGTGATAGATACGCAGTATTTT. Amino acids: CASSLGGVIDTQYF.

This clonotype occurred a few times. The J gene is TRBJ2-1, the V gene TRBV11-1; TRBD2 is a possible D gene (6 bases). The CDR3 extends over 17 amino acids. Germline CDR1 SGHAT, CDR2 FQDESV (reference sequence). The V end was cut by 0 bases, the J end by 9 bases, with 21 bases between. The CDR3 region has the DNA TGTGCCAGCAGCTTAGCTCTCACGGGGGTCGATCAGGGTGAGCAGTTCTTC. Amino acids: CASSLALTGVDQGEQFF.

This clonotype was picked up a small number of times. The chain is built from TRBV4-2 and TRBJ2-5; 10 positions match TRBD2. Germline V lookup: CDR1 LGHNA, CDR2 YNFKEQ. The CDR3 has 16 amino acids. J gave up 1 base and V 1 base, and 3 bases lay outside the gene matches. The DNA of the CDR3 is TGTGCCAGCAGCCAAGGCAGCGGGGGGGGCCAAGAGACCCAGTACTTC. Its protein product is CASSQGSGGGQETQYF.

The chain couples TRBV20-1 to TRBJ2-5, with TRBD2 matching 9 bases. Germline CDR1 and CDR2: DFQATT and SNEGSKA (reference sequence). CDR3 size: 18 residues. V was pared by 7 bases and J by 1 base, with 19 bases of the junction left unmatched. CDR3 in amino acids: CSVGNPAGGPRGQETQYF. The CDR3 DNA reads TGCAGTGTCGGGAATCCAGCGGGAGGACCAAGGGGCCAAGAGACCCAGTACTTC.

This clonotype was found a few times. V is TRBV27 and J is TRBJ2-1; 12 nucleotides line up with TRBD2. The DNA matches TRBJ2-7 better at its end, which makes the J call doubtful. The CDR3 runs to 15 residues. Germline CDR1 MNHEY, CDR2 SMNVEV (reference sequence). As DNA, the CDR3 is TGTGCCAGCAGTTGGGGGACTAGCGGGTACAATGAGCAGTACTTC. Encoded protein: CASSWGTSGYNEQYF.

Only a few counts were recorded for this clonotype. The V and J genes are TRBV7-2 and TRBJ2-6; the D gene is possibly TRBD2 (6 bases). V was clipped by 1 base and J by 3 bases, with 10 bases between them. This CDR3 contains 16 residues. Germline V gene data show CDR1 as SGHTA and CDR2 as FQGNSA. CDR3 in amino acids: CASSLVGGFGANVLTF. The CDR3, as DNA: TGTGCCAGCAGCTTAGTTGGAGGGTTTGGGGCCAACGTCCTGACTTTC.

Only one count was recorded for this clonotype. The junction does not match germline at one end; this may be a read error. The rearrangement links TRBV27 to TRBJ2-3; 10 bases are a match to TRBD2. Germline V gene lookup returns CDR1 MNHEY and CDR2 SMNVEV (reference sequence). This CDR3 region has 17 residues. The CDR3 sequence: CTSSASRLAGGVDTQYF. DNA of the CDR3: TGTACCAGCAGTGCTTCCAGACTAGCGGGCGGGGTGGATACGCAGTATTTT.

This clonotype was seen only a few times. The chain joins TRBV6-6 to TRBJ1-2; possibly TRBD1 for D (6 bases). Germline V gives CDR1 MNHNY, CDR2 SVGAGI (reference sequence). V lost 7 bases and J 5 bases, leaving 17 bases between the germline ends. There are 14 residues in the CDR3. The CDR3 region is CASTQAGQGYGYTF. In DNA, the CDR3 is TGTGCCAGCACCCAAGCGGGACAAGGATATGGCTACACCTTC.

The CDR3 region is CSVDDRGGSGEQYF. CDR3 bases: TGCAGCGTTGATGACCGGGGGGGGTCCGGCGAGCAGTACTTC. The V and J genes are TRBV29-1 and TRBJ2-7; 8 nucleotides agree with TRBD2. Germline loops: CDR1 SQVTM, CDR2 ANQGSEA. J was trimmed by 6 bases and V by 3 bases; bases with no gene match: 10. This CDR3 comprises 14 residues.

The chain employs TRBV3-1 and TRBJ2-7, with TRBD2 matching 9 bases. Unmatched junction bases numbered 4, after V lost 1 base and J lost 6 bases. The germline gives CDR1 LGHDT, CDR2 YNNKEL (reference sequence). The CDR3 has 14 residues. The CDR3 region is CASSQVSGRGEQYF. As DNA, the CDR3 is TGTGCCAGCAGCCAAGTTAGCGGGAGAGGCGAGCAGTACTTC.